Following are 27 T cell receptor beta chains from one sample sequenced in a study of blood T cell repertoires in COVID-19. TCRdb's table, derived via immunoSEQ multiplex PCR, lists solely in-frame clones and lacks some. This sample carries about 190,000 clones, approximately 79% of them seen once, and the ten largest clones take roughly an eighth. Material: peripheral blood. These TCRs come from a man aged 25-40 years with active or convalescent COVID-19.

Here the CDR3 reads CASSGVGQPSKATYEQYV. CDR3 bases: TGTGCCAGCAGCGGGGTGGGACAGCCATCCAAAGCGACCTACGAGCAGTACGTC. The chain uses TRBV3-1 (or the pseudogene TRBV3-2) and TRBJ2-7; 7 bases fit TRBD1. The CDR3 is 18 residues long. CDR1 and CDR2 (germline): LGHDT, YNNKEL (reference sequence). V gave up 5 bases and J gave up 2 bases; unmatched junction bases: 18.

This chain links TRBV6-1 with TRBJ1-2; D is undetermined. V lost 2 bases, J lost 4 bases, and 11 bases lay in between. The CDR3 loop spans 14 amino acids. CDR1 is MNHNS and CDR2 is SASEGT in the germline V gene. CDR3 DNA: TGTGCCAGCAGTGAAACACCCACCAGCTATGGCTACACCTTC. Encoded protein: CASSETPTSYGYTF.

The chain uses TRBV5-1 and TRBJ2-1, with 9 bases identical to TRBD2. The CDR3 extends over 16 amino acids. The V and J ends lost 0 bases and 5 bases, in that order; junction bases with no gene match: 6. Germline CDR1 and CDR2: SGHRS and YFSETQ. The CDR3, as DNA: TGCGCCAGCAGCTTGGAGGCTAGCGGGACGGACAATGAGCAGTTCTTC. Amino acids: CASSLEASGTDNEQFF.

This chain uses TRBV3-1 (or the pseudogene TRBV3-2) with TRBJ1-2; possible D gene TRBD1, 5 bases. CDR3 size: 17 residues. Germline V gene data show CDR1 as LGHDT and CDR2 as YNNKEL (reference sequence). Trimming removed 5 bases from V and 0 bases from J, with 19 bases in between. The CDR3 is CASSFNTGAQTNYGYTF. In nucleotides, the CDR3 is TGTGCCAGCAGCTTTAACACAGGAGCCCAGACTAACTATGGCTACACCTTC.

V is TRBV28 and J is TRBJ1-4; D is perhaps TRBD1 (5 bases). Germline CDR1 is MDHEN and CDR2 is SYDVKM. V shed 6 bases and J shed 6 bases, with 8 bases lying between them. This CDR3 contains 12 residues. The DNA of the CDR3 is TGTGCCAGCAGCCAGGGTTATGAAAAACTGTTTTTT. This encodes CASSQGYEKLFF.

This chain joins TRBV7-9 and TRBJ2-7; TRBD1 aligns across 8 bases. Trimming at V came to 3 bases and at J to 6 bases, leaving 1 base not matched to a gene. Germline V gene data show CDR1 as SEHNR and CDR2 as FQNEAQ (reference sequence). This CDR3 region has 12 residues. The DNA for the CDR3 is TGTGCCAGCAGCTTCAGGGGGCTCGAGCAGTACGTC. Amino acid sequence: CASSFRGLEQYV.

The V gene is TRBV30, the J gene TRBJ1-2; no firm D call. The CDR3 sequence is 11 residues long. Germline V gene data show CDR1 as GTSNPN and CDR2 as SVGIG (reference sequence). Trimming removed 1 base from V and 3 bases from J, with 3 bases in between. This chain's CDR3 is CAWSDYYGYTF. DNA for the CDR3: TGTGCCTGGAGTGACTACTATGGCTACACCTTC.

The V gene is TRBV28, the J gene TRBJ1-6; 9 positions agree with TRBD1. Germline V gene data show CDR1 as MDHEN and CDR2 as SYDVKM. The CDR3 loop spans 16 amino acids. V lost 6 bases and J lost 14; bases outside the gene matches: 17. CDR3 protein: CASRTSGTGSPSSLHF. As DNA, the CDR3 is TGTGCCAGCAGGACCTCGGGGACAGGGTCTCCCTCCTCCCTCCACTTT.

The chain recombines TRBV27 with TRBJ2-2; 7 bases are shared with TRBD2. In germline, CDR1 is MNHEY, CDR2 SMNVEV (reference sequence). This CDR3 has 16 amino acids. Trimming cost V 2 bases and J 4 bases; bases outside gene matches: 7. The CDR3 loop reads CASSLIGEGPTGELFF. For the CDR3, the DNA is TGTGCCAGCAGTTTAATCGGGGAGGGGCCCACCGGGGAGCTGTTTTTT.

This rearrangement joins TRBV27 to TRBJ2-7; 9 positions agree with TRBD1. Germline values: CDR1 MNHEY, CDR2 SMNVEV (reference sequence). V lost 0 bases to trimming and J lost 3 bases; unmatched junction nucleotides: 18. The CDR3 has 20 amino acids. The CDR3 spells CASSLSRPRQGDPSVYEQYF. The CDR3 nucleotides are TGTGCCAGCAGTTTATCGCGGCCCAGACAGGGGGATCCCTCTGTCTACGAGCAGTACTTC.

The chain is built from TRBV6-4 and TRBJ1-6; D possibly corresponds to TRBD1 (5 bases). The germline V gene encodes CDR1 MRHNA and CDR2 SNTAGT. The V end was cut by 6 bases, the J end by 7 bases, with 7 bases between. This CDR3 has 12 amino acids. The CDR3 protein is CASSNRNSPLHF. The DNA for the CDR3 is TGTGCCAGCAGCAACAGGAATTCACCCCTCCACTTT.

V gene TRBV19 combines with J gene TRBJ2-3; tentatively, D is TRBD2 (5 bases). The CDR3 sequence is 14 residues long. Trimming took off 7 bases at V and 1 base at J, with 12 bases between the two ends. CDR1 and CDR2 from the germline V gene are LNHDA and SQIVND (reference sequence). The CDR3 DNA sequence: TGTGCCAGTAATGAGGGAACGGGCACAGATACGCAGTATTTT. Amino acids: CASNEGTGTDTQYF.

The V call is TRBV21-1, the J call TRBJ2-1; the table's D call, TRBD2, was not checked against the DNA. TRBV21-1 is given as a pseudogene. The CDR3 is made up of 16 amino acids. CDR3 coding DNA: TGTGCCAGCAGCCCCTCTCTTGGGACTAGCGGTACCGAGCAGTTCTTC. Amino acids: CASSPSLGTSGTEQFF.

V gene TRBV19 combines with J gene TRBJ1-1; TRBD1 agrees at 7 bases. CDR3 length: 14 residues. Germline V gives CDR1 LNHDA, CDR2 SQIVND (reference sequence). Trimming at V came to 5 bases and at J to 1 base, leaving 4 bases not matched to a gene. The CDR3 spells CASSPRTGNTEAFF. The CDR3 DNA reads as TGTGCCAGTAGTCCTCGGACAGGGAACACTGAAGCTTTCTTT.

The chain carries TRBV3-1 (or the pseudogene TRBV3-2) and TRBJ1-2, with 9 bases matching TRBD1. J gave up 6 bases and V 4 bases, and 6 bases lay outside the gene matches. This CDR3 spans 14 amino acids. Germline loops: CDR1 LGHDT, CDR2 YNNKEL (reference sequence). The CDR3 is CASSPNRGRDGYTF. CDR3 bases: TGTGCCAGCAGCCCTAACAGGGGGCGAGATGGCTACACCTTC.

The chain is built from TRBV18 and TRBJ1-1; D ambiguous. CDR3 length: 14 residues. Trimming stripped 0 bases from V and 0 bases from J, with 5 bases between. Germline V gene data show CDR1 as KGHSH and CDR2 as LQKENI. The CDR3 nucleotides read TGTGCCAGCTCACCACCGCCGGTGAACACTGAAGCTTTCTTT. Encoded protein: CASSPPPVNTEAFF.

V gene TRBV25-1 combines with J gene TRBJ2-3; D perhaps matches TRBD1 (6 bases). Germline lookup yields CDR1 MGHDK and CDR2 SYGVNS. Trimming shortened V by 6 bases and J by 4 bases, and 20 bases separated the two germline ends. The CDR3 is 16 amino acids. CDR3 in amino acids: CASRTKQGGYSDTQYF. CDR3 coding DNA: TGTGCCAGCAGAACCAAACAGGGTGGCTATTCAGATACGCAGTATTTT.

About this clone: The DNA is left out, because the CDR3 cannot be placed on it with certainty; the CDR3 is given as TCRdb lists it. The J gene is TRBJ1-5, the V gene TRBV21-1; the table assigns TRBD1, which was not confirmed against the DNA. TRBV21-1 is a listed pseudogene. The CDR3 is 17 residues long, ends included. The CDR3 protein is CASTPLVAGGAGQPQHF.

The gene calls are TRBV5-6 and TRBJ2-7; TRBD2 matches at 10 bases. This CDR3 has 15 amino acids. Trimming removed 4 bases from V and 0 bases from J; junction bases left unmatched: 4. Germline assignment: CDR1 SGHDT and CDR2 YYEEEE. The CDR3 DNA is TGTGCCAGCAGCAGGGGACTAGCGCTCTCCTACGAGCAGTACTTC. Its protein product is CASSRGLALSYEQYF.

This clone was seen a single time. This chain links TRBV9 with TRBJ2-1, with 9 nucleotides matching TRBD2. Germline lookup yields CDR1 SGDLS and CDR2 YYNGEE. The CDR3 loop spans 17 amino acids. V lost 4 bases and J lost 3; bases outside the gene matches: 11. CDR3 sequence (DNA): TGTGCCAGCAGCCCCCCCATTGAGCGGGGGGACTACAATGAGCAGTTCTTC. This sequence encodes CASSPPIERGDYNEQFF.

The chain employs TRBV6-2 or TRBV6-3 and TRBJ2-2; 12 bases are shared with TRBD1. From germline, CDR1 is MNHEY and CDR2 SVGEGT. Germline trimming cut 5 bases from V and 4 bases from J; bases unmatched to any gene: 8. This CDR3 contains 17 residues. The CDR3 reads CASSTRDRGRFTGELFF. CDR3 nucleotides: TGTGCCAGCAGTACCCGGGACAGGGGGCGGTTCACCGGGGAGCTGTTTTTT.

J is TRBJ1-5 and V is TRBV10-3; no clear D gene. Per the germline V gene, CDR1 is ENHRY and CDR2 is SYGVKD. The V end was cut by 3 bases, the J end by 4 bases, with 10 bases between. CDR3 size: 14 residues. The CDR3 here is CAISDREPNQPQHF. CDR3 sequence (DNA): TGTGCCATCAGTGACCGGGAACCTAATCAGCCCCAGCATTTT.

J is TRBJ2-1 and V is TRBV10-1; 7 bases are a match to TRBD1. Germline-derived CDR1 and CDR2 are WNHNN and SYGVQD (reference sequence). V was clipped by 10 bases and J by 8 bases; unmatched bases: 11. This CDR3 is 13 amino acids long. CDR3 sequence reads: CATGQAGRDEQFF. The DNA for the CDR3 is TGCGCCACCGGACAGGCCGGCCGGGATGAGCAGTTCTTC.

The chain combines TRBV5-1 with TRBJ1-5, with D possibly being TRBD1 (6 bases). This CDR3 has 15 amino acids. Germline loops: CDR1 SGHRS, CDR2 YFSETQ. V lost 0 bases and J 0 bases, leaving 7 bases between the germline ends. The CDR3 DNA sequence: TGCGCCAGCAGCTTGGAGGGGGATAGCAATCAGCCCCAGCATTTT. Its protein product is CASSLEGDSNQPQHF.

DNA for the CDR3: TGTGCCAGCACCGGACAGTTTTCATCTGGAAACACCATATATTTT. This gives the protein CASTGQFSSGNTIYF. V is TRBV2 and J is TRBJ1-3; D might be TRBD1 (6 bases). Germline V lookup: CDR1 SNHLY, CDR2 FYNNEI. Deletions cut 7 bases from V and 1 base from J, with 14 bases between. The length of the CDR3 is 15 residues.

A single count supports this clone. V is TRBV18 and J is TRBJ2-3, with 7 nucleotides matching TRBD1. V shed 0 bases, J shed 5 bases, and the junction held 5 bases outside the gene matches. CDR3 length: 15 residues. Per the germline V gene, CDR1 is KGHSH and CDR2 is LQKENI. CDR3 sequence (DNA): TGTGCCAGCTCACCACCGGGACAGTTAGGAGATACGCAGTATTTT. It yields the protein CASSPPGQLGDTQYF.

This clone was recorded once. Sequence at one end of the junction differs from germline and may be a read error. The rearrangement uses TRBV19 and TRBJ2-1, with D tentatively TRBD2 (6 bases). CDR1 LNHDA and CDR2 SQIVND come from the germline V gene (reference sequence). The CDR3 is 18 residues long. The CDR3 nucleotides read TGCGCCAGTAACCGCGAAGTGTATGGGACTGGCTCCTACAATGAGCAGTTCTTC. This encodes CASNREVYGTGSYNEQFF.